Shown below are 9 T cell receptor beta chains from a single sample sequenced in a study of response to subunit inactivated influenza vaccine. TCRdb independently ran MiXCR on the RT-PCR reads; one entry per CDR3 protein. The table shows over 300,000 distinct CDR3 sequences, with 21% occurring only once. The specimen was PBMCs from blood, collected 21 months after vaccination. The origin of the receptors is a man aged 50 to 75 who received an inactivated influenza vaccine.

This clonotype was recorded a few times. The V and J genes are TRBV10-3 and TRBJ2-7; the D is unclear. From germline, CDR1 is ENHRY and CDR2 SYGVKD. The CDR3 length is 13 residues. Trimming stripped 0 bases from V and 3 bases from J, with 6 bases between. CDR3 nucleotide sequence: TGTGCCATCAGTGAGTCTGCCTACTACGAGCAGTACTTC. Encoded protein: CAISESAYYEQYF.

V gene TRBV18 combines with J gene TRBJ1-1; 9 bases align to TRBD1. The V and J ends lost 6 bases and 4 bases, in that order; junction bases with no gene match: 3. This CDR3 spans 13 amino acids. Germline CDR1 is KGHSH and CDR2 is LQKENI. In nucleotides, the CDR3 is TGTGCCAGCTCGGGGACAGGGATCACTGAAGCTTTCTTT. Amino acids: CASSGTGITEAFF.

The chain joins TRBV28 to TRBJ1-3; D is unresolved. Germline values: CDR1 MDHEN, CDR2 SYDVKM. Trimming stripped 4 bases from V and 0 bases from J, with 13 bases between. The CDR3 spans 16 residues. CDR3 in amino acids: CASSSPGAYSGNTIYF. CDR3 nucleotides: TGTGCCAGCAGTTCCCCCGGAGCCTACTCTGGAAACACCATATATTTT.

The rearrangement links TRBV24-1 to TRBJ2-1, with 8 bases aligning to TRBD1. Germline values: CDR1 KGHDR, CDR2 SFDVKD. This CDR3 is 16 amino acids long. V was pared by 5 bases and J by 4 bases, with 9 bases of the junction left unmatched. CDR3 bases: TGTGCCACCAGTGTCCCAACAGGGGGGACATACAATGAGCAGTTCTTC. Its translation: CATSVPTGGTYNEQFF.

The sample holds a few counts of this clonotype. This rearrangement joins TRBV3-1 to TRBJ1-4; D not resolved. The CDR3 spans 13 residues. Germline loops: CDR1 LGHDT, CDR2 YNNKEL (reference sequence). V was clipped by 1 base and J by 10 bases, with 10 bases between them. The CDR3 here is CASSQGVGRKLFF. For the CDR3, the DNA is TGTGCCAGCAGCCAAGGTGTCGGAAGAAAACTGTTTTTT.

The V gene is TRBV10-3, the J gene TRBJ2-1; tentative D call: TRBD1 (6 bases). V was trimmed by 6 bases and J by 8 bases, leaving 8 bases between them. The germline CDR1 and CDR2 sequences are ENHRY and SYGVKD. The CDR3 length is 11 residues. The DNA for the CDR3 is TGTGCCATCAGCGCAGGGGATGAGCAGTTCTTC. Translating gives CAISAGDEQFF.

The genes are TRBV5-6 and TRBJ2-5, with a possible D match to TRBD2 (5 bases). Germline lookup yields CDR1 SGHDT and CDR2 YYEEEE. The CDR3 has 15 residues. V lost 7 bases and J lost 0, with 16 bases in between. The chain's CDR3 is CASASRTLYQETQYF. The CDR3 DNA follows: TGTGCCAGCGCTAGCCGGACTTTGTACCAAGAGACCCAGTACTTC.

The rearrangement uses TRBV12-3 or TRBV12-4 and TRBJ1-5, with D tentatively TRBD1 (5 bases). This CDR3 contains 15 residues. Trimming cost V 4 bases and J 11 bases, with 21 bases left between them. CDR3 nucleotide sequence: TGTGCCAGCAGTTCCCCTAAAGAGGGGCGGTTTGCCCAGCATTTT. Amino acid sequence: CASSSPKEGRFAQHF.

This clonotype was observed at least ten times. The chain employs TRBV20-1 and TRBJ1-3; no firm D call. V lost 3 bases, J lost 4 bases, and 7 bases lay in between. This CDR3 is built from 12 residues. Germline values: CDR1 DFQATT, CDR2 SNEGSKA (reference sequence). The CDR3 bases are TGCAGTGCTAGGGCAGCCGGAAACACCATATATTTT. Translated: CSARAAGNTIYF.